This T cell receptor (beta chain) was sequenced during a study of Ad26.COV2.S vaccination and SARS-CoV-2 variants. The sample's treatment: about 20 received Ad26.COV2.S at low or high dose, single or two shots; about 5 received placebo; per-sample allocation not given. Material that was analyzed had been drawn on day 63 after the first vaccine or placebo injection. This adult donor, from Boston, was 18-55 years old. This clone was observed a single time. Method: immunoSEQ multiplex PCR; TCRdb's copy keeps in-frame clones and lacks some. The table lists approximately 420,000 clones, roughly 88% of them singletons. CDR1 is SGHDT, CDR2 YYEEEE, per germline. There are 16 residues in the CDR3. J was trimmed by 0 bases and V by 4 bases; bases with no gene match: 1.

Source: peripheral blood, taken in a trial of Ad26.COV2.S vaccine versus placebo. The chain is built from TRBV5-6 and TRBJ1-6, with TRBD1 matching 10 bases. This sequence originates from a person aged 18-60 years who received the Ad26.COV2.S COVID-19 vaccine or a placebo. The CDR3 here is CASSGTGVSYNSPLHF. CDR3 nucleotide sequence: TGTGCCAGCAGCGGGACAGGGGTCTCCTATAATTCACCCCTCCACTTT.